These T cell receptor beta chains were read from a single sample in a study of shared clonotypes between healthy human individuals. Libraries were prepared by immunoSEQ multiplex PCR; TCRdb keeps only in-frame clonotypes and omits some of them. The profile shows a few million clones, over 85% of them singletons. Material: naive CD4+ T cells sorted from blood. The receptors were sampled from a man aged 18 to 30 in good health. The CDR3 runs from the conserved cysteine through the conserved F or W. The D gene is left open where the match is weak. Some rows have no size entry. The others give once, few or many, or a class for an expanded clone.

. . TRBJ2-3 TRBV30 CAWSVRISDTQYF TGTGCCTGGAGTGTTCGGATTTCAGATACGCAGTATTTT
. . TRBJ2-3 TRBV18 CASSPAVSTDTQYF TGTGCCAGCTCACCGGCGGTTAGCACAGATACGCAGTATTTT
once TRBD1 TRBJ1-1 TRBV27 CATSGGKNTEAFF TGTGCCACCTCAGGGGGTAAGAACACTGAAGCTTTCTTT
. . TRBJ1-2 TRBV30 CAWSSGLRGYTF TGTGCCTGGTCCAGTGGACTTAGGGGCTACACCTTC
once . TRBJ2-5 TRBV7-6 CASSSGGTQYF TGTGCCAGCAGCTCCGGCGGGACCCAGTACTTC
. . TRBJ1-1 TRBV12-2 CASRPTRRPNTEAFF TGTGCAAGTCGCCCTACCCGAAGACCGAACACTGAAGCTTTCTTT
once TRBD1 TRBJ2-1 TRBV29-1 CSVSGTGGKSSYNEQFF TGCAGCGTTTCCGGGACAGGGGGTAAAAGCTCCTACAATGAGCAGTTCTTC
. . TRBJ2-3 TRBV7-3 CASSLGTSTDTQYF TGTGCCAGCAGCTTGGGTACGAGCACAGATACGCAGTATTTT
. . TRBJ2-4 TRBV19 CASSITLAKNIQYF TGTGCCAGTAGTATAACGCTAGCCAAAAACATTCAGTACTTC
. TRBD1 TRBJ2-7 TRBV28 CASSSGQGYEQYF TGTGCCAGCAGCTCGGGACAGGGGTACGAGCAGTACTTC
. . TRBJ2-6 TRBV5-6 CASSLEGIHRSGANVLTF TGTGCCAGCAGCTTGGAAGGTATACACAGATCTGGGGCCAACGTCCTGACTTTC
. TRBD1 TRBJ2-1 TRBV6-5 CASRRTGTLNEQFF TGTGCCAGCAGAAGGACAGGCACTCTCAATGAGCAGTTCTTC
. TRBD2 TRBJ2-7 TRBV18 CASSPRISGGILSWNEQYF TGTGCCAGCTCACCACGTATTAGCGGGGGGATCCTAAGCTGGAACGAGCAGTACTTC
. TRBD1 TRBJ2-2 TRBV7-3 CASSLGTANTGELFF TGTGCCAGCAGCTTGGGGACAGCGAACACCGGGGAGCTGTTTTTT
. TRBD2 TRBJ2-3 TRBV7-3 CASSLMVSGGDTQYF TGTGCCAGCAGCTTAATGGTTAGCGGGGGAGATACGCAGTATTTT
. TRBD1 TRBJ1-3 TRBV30 CAWSRQGHSGNTIYF TGTGCCTGGAGTCGACAGGGACACTCTGGAAACACCATATATTTT
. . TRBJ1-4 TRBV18 CASSPSGQNEKLFF TGTGCCAGCTCACCATCGGGGCAGAATGAAAAACTGTTTTTT
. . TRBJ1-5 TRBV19 CASSMGGRQGRQPQHF TGTGCCAGTAGTATGGGGGGTCGGCAGGGCCGGCAGCCCCAGCATTTT
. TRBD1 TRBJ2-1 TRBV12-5 CASGLVTGTGAYNEQFF TGTGCTAGTGGTTTGGTGACCGGGACAGGGGCCTACAATGAGCAGTTCTTC
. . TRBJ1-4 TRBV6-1 CASSGDSQREKLFF TGTGCCAGCAGTGGCGACTCCCAAAGGGAAAAACTGTTTTTT
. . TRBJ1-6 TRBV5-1 CASSLGQEHSPLHF TGCGCCAGCAGCTTGGGACAGGAACATTCACCCCTCCACTTT
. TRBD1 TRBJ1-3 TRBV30 CAWSVPWRGQEAGNTIYF TGTGCCTGGAGTGTACCTTGGAGGGGGCAGGAGGCCGGAAACACCATATATTTT
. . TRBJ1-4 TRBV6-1 CASGSANEKLFF TGTGCCAGCGGGTCAGCTAATGAAAAACTGTTTTTT
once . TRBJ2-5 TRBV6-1 CASISGWWKETQYF TGTGCCAGCATTTCAGGGTGGTGGAAAGAGACCCAGTACTTC
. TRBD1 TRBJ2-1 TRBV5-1 CASRRRGYNEQFF TGCGCCAGCAGGCGCAGGGGGTATAATGAGCAGTTCTTC
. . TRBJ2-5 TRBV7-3 CASSLKPGGETQYF TGTGCCAGCAGCTTAAAACCAGGAGGAGAGACCCAGTACTTC
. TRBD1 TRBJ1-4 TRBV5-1 CASRQQGRGNEKLFF TGCGCCAGCAGGCAACAGGGGAGGGGTAATGAAAAACTGTTTTTT
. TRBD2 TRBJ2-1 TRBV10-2 CASRRTSGELYNEQFF TGCGCCAGCAGAAGGACTAGCGGGGAACTATACAATGAGCAGTTCTTC
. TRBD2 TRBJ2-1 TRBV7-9 CASSSGLAGVTRDEQFF TGTGCCAGCAGCTCCGGACTAGCGGGGGTTACAAGGGATGAGCAGTTCTTC
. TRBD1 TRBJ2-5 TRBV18 CASSRDRETQYF TGTGCCAGCTCAAGGGACAGGGAGACCCAGTACTTC
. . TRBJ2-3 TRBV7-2 CASSDGTSTDTQYF TGTGCCAGCAGCGACGGGACTAGCACAGATACGCAGTATTTT
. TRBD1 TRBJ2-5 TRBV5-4 CASSLGATGGQETQYF TGTGCCAGCAGCTTGGGTGCGACAGGGGGCCAAGAGACCCAGTACTTC
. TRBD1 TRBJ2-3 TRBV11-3 CASKGATDTQYF TGTGCCAGCAAGGGGGCAACAGATACGCAGTATTTT
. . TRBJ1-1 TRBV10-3 CAISESALNTEAFF TGTGCCATCAGTGAGTCGGCATTGAACACTGAAGCTTTCTTT
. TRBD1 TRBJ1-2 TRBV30 CAWSVQGPYGYTF TGTGCCTGGAGTGTACAGGGGCCCTATGGCTACACCTTC
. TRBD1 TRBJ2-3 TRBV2 CASNRQGSDTQYF TGTGCCAGCAACCGACAGGGGTCAGATACGCAGTATTTT
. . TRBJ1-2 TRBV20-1 CSARENGYTF TGCAGTGCTAGAGAAAACGGCTACACCTTC
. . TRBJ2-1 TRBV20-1 CSARADRQFF TGCAGTGCTAGAGCGGACAGGCAGTTCTTC
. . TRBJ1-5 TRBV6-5 CASSRLGNQPQHF TGTGCCAGCAGTAGACTTGGCAATCAGCCCCAGCATTTT
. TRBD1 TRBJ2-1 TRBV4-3 CASSQEGQTGGFGNEQFF TGCGCCAGCAGCCAAGAGGGTCAGACAGGGGGATTTGGGAATGAGCAGTTCTTC
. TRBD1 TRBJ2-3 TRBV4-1 CASSPIDRGSTDTQYF TGCGCCAGCAGCCCGATAGACAGGGGGAGCACAGATACGCAGTATTTT
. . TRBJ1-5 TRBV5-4 CASSLGGVVSNQPQHF TGTGCCAGCAGCTTGGGAGGGGTTGTCAGCAATCAGCCCCAGCATTTT
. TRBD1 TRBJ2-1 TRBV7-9 CASSLESGGNNEQFF TGTGCCAGCAGCTTAGAGTCAGGGGGTAACAATGAGCAGTTCTTC
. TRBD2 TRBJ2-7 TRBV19 CASNYRAPTGLAVINSYEQYF TGTGCCAGTAATTATAGGGCACCCACGGGACTAGCGGTTATAAACTCCTACGAGCAGTACTTC
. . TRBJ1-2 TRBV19 CASSQEWGPYGYTF TGTGCCAGTAGTCAAGAATGGGGTCCCTATGGCTACACCTTC
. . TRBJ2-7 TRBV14 CASTGGSPYEQYF TGTGCCAGCACAGGGGGGAGCCCCTACGAGCAGTACTTC
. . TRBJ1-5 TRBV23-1 CASSHFGGNGPYSNQPQHF TGCGCCAGCAGTCATTTTGGGGGCAACGGGCCTTATAGCAATCAGCCCCAGCATTTT
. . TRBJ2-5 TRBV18 CASSPGPYQETQYF TGTGCCAGCTCGCCTGGCCCTTACCAAGAGACCCAGTACTTC
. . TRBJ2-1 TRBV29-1 CSVEYQLYNEQFF TGCAGCGTTGAATATCAGCTCTACAATGAGCAGTTCTTC
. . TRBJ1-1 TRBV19 CASSITAGWRNTEAFF TGTGCCAGTAGTATAACGGCAGGGTGGAGGAACACTGAAGCTTTCTTT
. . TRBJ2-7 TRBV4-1 CASSQDSQTSREQYF TGCGCCAGCAGCCAAGATTCACAGACGAGCCGCGAGCAGTACTTC
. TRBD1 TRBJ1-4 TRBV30 CAWKPRGFEKLFF TGTGCCTGGAAGCCCAGGGGGTTTGAAAAACTGTTTTTT
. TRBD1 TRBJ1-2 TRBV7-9 CASITSDRGRSYGYTF TGTGCCAGCATTACCTCCGACAGGGGGCGCTCCTATGGCTACACCTTC
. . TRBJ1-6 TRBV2 CASRADNSPLHF TGTGCCAGCAGAGCCGATAATTCACCCCTCCACTTT